Given below is one TCR beta chain in context. Its recognized antigen is unknown. These data belong to a study of cytomegalovirus exposure and HLA in healthy donors (dated by TCRdb to about 2017). With regard to the full study: In an earlier analysis of some 550 of the donors, 276 Gb of sequence data and approximately 120 million unique TCR beta sequences from 150 million to 200 million T cells were reported. All discovery cohort repertoires had been generated using a single sequencing platform. The study was designed to test whether signatures of past pathogen exposure could be identified by cataloging public T cell receptors. Rather than drawing on any new phenotypic data, the later analysis identified candidate immune exposures from TCR beta sequences and the way those sequences occurred across donors. Because of strong linkage in the cohort, 4 to 6 DR-DQ haplotypes were treated as single units for association and clustering. An early release covering around 630 HLA-typed donors comprised about 290 gigabases of sequencing data and 85 million or so unique TCR sequences. Among roughly 400 genotyped donors of the cohort, an average of approximately 240,000 unique TCR beta nucleotide sequences was sequenced per donor, of which about 18% were non-productive. The study used immunosequencing to profile the T cell repertoires of 666 subjects and linked those repertoires to cytomegalovirus serostatus. To predict cytomegalovirus infection status, the study combined high-throughput TCR immunosequencing, statistical association of individual TCRs with disease status, and machine learning. To decide whether each TCR beta V gene segment behaved as functional or pseudogenic, an earlier analysis of several hundred of the donors relied on high-throughput TCR beta sequencing. In a later analysis, previously published TCR beta repertoires from roughly 710 donors were re-analyzed and high-resolution HLA genotyping was added so that TCR occurrence patterns could be studied. Typing coverage varied by locus: roughly 620-640 donors for A, B, C, DRB1 and DQB1; approximately 520 for DQA1; 606 for DPA1; 450 to 480 for DPB1. Both class I and class II loci were covered by HLA typing, at four-digit resolution. Donor age, sex, ethnicity and CMV serostatus were compiled alongside the repertoire data. A later genetic analysis took genome-wide SNP genotypes for about 55% of the roughly 670 donors and used that subset as a discovery cohort. Of the 350 to 400 genotyped donors, about 84% fell in the genetic ancestry cluster associated with self-reported Caucasian donors. Besides the first cohort of around 700 subjects, a separate validation cohort made up of over 100 different subjects was used.

To prepare the library, the immunoSEQ multiplex PCR assay was applied. For the multiplex PCR, a mixture combining 60 forward primers for TCR Vbeta segments and 13 reverse primers for TCR Jbeta segments was used. Amplification of the CDR3 region of rearranged TCR beta genes was performed with a multiplex PCR assay on genomic DNA. On the Illumina HiSeq System, the amplified TCR beta libraries were sequenced as 87-base-pair reads. Regarding the original processing steps: In a later analysis, tens of millions of unique TCR beta chains were counted across the 500 to 850 repertoires, and around 11 million of these chains were shared by at least two donors. A nearest-neighbor algorithm error-corrected the raw reads and collapsed the reads into unique sequences, merging closely related sequences to remove PCR and sequencing errors. V, D and J gene segments were assigned by aligning CDR3 sequences to IMGT reference sequences. Each retained sequence needed at least a six-nucleotide match to both a V gene segment and a J gene segment. A rearrangement counted as productive if the CDR3 had no stop codons and remained in frame with V and J, and every other rearrangement counted as non-productive. Following IMGT convention, CDR3 was defined as the stretch from the second conserved V-encoded cysteine up to the conserved J-encoded phenylalanine. The earlier analysis of 550 to 650 of the donors excluded any sequence lacking an unambiguous match to a single V gene segment. In an earlier analysis of 587 of the donors, a V segment was called functional when productive rearrangements were above 56.7%, and segregating when the standard deviation between donors exceeded 5%. To diagnose cytomegalovirus status from the catalog of TCR beta chain sequences, a statistical classification framework was built. In a later analysis, V and J genes were assigned by comparing TCR nucleotide sequences against IMGT/GENE-DB human TR gene sequences. Using the TCRdist pipeline, a later analysis assigned CDR3 sequences along with most-parsimonious VDJ recombination scenarios. A later analysis defined each TCR beta chain by its CDR3 amino acid sequence plus V-gene family, and excluded reads lacking a unique V-gene family. As a way to deal with suspected cross-contamination and a sequencing artifact, a later analysis dropped roughly 620 nucleotide sequences that were highly shared and had low generation probability. For each public chain, a later analysis derived a clonal expansion index from normalized ranks of inferred template counts within each repertoire. In a later analysis, generation probabilities were computed using a VDJ recombination model fitted to out-of-frame rearrangements, and the results were checked against IGoR. Hypergeometric tests were used in a later analysis to score TCR-TCR, TCR-HLA and TCR-CMV co-occurrence, with a repertoire-size bias correction applied to the TCR pairs. In a later analysis, false discovery rates were estimated by permuting HLA or CMV assignments 20 times. In a later analysis, co-occurring TCRs were grouped with DBSCAN, and TCRdist sequence similarity was added when clustering was performed within HLA-allele-positive subsets. Co-occurrence clustering excluded repertoires with fewer than 30,000 or more than 120,000 public chains, plus five with anomalous nucleotide sharing. The source is immuneACCESS, and TCRdb retained only in-frame sequences with V and J called. Part of the clones is not carried over; for the studies checked, unresolved V genes explain less than half of this, and the remainder is unexplained. V and J calls and clone size are copied from that table; D and trimming were computed from the DNA. The sample's table lists a count of around 200,000 clones. The ten largest clones take up about 0.9% of the sample.

What the research found in general, with its limitations: A further reported finding was that TCR beta sequences accurately predicted the HLA-A and HLA-B alleles for most subjects in the first cohort. According to a later analysis, TCR association rates differed among HLA loci, with DRB1 alleles showing the most associated TCRs and HLA-C alleles showing the fewest. Because the 87-base-pair reads could not distinguish some IMGT-functional V segments, including TRBV6-2 and TRBV6-3, those segments were excluded. Broadly in line with IMGT annotations, most TCR beta V segments showed up in productive rearrangements about 87% or about 30% of the time in an earlier analysis of 587 of the donors. Because counts were too low, seventeen rarely observed V segments, including chromosome 9 orphons, were excluded from the earlier analysis of some 590 of the donors. According to a later genetic analysis, donors in an Asian-associated ancestry cluster had fewer N-insertions in productive TCRs than the approximately 690-donor mean. Correlated functional status among segregating V segments might be attributable to linkage disequilibrium, but an unknown experimental factor could not be ruled out. In both the original and validation cohorts, the classifier was reported to diagnose cytomegalovirus status with high specificity and sensitivity. Only TCR beta chains were sequenced in this cohort, and the absence of alpha or paired-chain data limited detectable features. In a later genetic analysis, a missense DCLRE1C variant was associated with V-gene and J-gene trimming of TCR beta chains, and the association was replicated in an independent cohort. A total of fewer than 200 TCR beta chains were listed by the study as associated with cytomegalovirus. When HLA alleles, especially DR and DQ, strongly co-occurred, attributing TCR associations to individual alleles was difficult. In a later analysis, HLA-associated TCR beta chains were found to be more clonally expanded and to have lower generation probabilities than equally common non-associated chains. According to a later analysis, most CMV-associated TCR beta chains appeared to be HLA-restricted, and the HLA associations seemed to be driven largely by CMV exposure. The authors suggested that the approach could potentially be generalized to other disease states and immunological phenotypes. A cluster of highly shared sequence variants was judged likely to represent a technical artifact of the sequencing pipeline. The presence/absence analyses assumed that sequencing depth was roughly uniform across donors, and that assumption may not be true. Most TCR sequences were observed very rarely across donors, whereas some public TCRs were present in many individuals. HLA typing was unavailable for some donors at each locus, so association tests used only the typed subset. A later analysis reported that several top co-occurrence clusters appeared linked to parvovirus B19, influenza, CMV and Epstein-Barr virus. Immune exposure information for the cohort was limited to CMV serostatus. At a false discovery rate of 0.05, a later analysis linked about 17,000 TCR beta sequences to specific HLA alleles. In vitro tests confirmed that a few of the cytomegalovirus-associated TCR beta chains recognize cytomegalovirus antigens.

V gives up 0 bases and J gives up 0 bases, and the segment between their germline ends measures 9 bases. Taken from the germline V gene, the CDR1 and CDR2 loops are MNHNS and SASEGT. From the cysteine through the phenylalanine, the CDR3 covers 16 amino acids. Only CDR3 DNA is held: 48 bases, read in frame from base 1. The cohort was made up of approximately 700 healthy bone marrow donors. At the time of sampling, every cohort member was nominally healthy, though immune exposures that went unrecorded were likely present. The donor tested CMV seropositive, placing the donor among the 289 seropositive members of the cohort. A peripheral blood sample was collected from each donor, and TCR beta sequencing was performed on peripheral blood mononuclear cells. Genomic DNA was extracted from the blood cell samples with the Qiagen DNeasy Blood Extraction Kit.

Sequences were obtained from PBMCs. This sequence originates from a woman aged 30 to 39 in good health and CMV-seropositive. The chain employs TRBV6-1 and TRBJ1-5, with TRBD1 tentatively as D gene (5 bases match). The CDR3: CASSEAYRTSNQPQHF. In nucleotide form, the sequence is TGTGCCAGCAGTGAAGCGTACAGGACTAGCAATCAGCCCCAGCATTTT.